This T cell receptor (beta chain) was obtained from a study of shared clonotypes between healthy human individuals. Overall study: CD8 memory received one plate per donor, CD8 naive two, CD4 memory three and CD4 naive three. General study results and limits: The represented genetic and exposure-history diversity was limited by the small number of donors.

The V gene lost 0 bases and the J gene lost 3 bases, with 14 bases spanning the gap. The CDR3 extends over 16 amino acids. Germline assignment: CDR1 SGHRS and CDR2 YFSETQ. About this clone: Antigen: not known.

Everyone who donated was a Caucasian adult who lived in Nashville, Tennessee. Sequenced by immunoSEQ multiplex PCR; TCRdb stores in-frame clones only, minus some. Among millions of clones listed, just over 90% were seen once. The specimen sequenced was naive CD4+ T cells from PBMCs. Sample subset: CD45RA+ positively selected. The rearrangement uses TRBV5-1 and TRBJ2-3, with D possibly TRBD2 on 6 matching bases. The receptor's source is a man younger than 35 in good health. Some clones in this sample may be carry-over from other donors' samples. The CDR3 DNA reads TGCGCCAGCAGCTTGGCTCAACTAGCAGATACAGATACGCAGTATTTT. Translating it yields CASSLAQLADTDTQYF.